A selection of T cell receptor beta chains follows, all from one sample in a study of blood T cell repertoires in COVID-19. Measured with immunoSEQ multiplex PCR; TCRdb has only the in-frame clones, and not every one. The profile covers approximately 150,000 clones, with 85% to 90% appearing a single time and around 8.3% taken by the ten largest. The material sequenced was peripheral blood. The receptors derive from a woman aged 50 to 65 with active or convalescent COVID-19. The CDR3 runs from the conserved cysteine through the conserved F or W. A D gene is named only where the DNA matches it firmly. Clone size is stated in some rows and not others, as once, few, many or a class when expanded.

V gene	J gene	D gene	clone size	CDR3 protein	CDR3 DNA
TRBV11-2	TRBJ1-4	NA	NA	CASSLVLGQKTNEKLFF	TGTGCCAGCAGCTTAGTACTCGGACAGAAAACTAATGAAAAACTGTTTTTT
TRBV5-1	TRBJ2-1	TRBD2	NA	CASFGGLAGEVGYNEQFF	TGCGCCAGCTTTGGGGGACTAGCGGGGGAAGTAGGATACAATGAGCAGTTCTTC
TRBV7-9	TRBJ2-3	TRBD1	NA	CASSWDRGADTQYF	TGTGCCAGCAGCTGGGACAGGGGCGCAGATACGCAGTATTTT
TRBV10-3	TRBJ2-7	NA	NA	CAISRQGAYEQYF	TGTGCCATCAGCAGACAAGGGGCCTACGAGCAGTACTTC
TRBV6-6	TRBJ1-2	NA	NA	CASSSSDTRAGYTF	TGTGCCAGCAGTTCCTCGGACACTCGGGCGGGCTACACCTTC
TRBV30	TRBJ1-5	TRBD1	NA	CAWKLGGTRGGNQPQHF	TGTGCCTGGAAACTAGGGGGCACCAGGGGAGGCAATCAGCCCCAGCATTTT
TRBV19	TRBJ1-5	NA	NA	CASSLPQGPPADQPQHF	TGTGCCAGTAGCTTACCCCAGGGGCCTCCTGCGGATCAGCCCCAGCATTTT
TRBV6-6	TRBJ1-6	TRBD1	NA	CASSGNPTGRNSPLHF	TGTGCCAGCAGTGGAAACCCGACAGGGAGGAATTCACCCCTCCACTTT
TRBV7-9	TRBJ1-2	NA	once	CASSLVAANYGYTF	TGTGCCAGCAGCTTAGTGGCCGCCAACTATGGCTACACCTTC
TRBV4-3	TRBJ1-3	TRBD1	NA	CASSQDWTGGGNTIYF	TGCGCCAGCAGCCAAGATTGGACAGGGGGGGGAAACACCATATATTTT
TRBV30	TRBJ2-1	TRBD2	NA	CAWSNRTVAGGRLNEQFF	TGTGCCTGGAGTAATCGGACTGTGGCGGGAGGTAGATTAAATGAGCAGTTCTTC
TRBV7-2	TRBJ2-1	NA	NA	CASSPDIRTYNEQFF	TGTGCCAGCAGCCCAGACATCCGGACCTACAATGAGCAGTTCTTC